The 2 T cell receptor beta chains in this list originate from one sample, sequenced in a study of cytomegalovirus exposure and HLA in healthy donors. 60 Vbeta and 13 Jbeta primers were used in PCR. TCRdb keeps only in-frame clones here, not all; method: immunoSEQ multiplex PCR. The sample includes 120,000 to 150,000 clones, roughly 78% seen only once; the top ten take 3%. The sample comprised PBMCs. The receptor source for this set is a man aged 40-50 years in good health and CMV-seropositive.

This rearrangement joins TRBV9 to TRBJ2-1, with D possibly being TRBD2 (5 bases). The germline V gene has CDR1 SGDLS and CDR2 YYNGEE. Trimming stripped 0 bases from V and 9 bases from J, with 16 bases between. There are 15 residues in the CDR3. CDR3 sequence (DNA): TGTGCCAGCAGCGTAGCTGTGGGAGCTAGCAGTGAGCAGTTCTTC. Protein: CASSVAVGASSEQFF.

A note on this clone: One end of the junction does not line up with germline, which may come from a read error. The V call is TRBV6-1, the J call TRBJ1-1; TRBD1 is a possible D gene (6 bases). There are 13 residues in the CDR3. Germline-derived CDR1 and CDR2 are MNHNS and SASEGT. This CDR3 reads CVSSQGGRAKAFF. In DNA form, the CDR3 reads TGTGTCAGCAGCCAAGGGGGGAGGGCCAAAGCTTTCTTT.